This T cell receptor beta chain derives from a study of blood T cell repertoires in COVID-19. About the research overall: Acute and convalescent COVID-19 samples came from the United States, Italy and Spain. The cDNA or gDNA used as material had been derived from T cells, B-cell-depleted T cells, or PBMCs.

Original processing methods: Amplification from reference gene primers served as the basis for estimated nucleated cell counts. Here immunoSEQ multiplex PCR was the method, and the copy in TCRdb shows in-frame clones only, minus some. The V and J calls and the clone size are those of that table, but D and trimming were determined from the DNA. The sample holds 110,000 or so clones, approximately 90% seen once. Germline loops: CDR1 LNHDA, CDR2 SQIVND (reference sequence). The CDR3 covers 14 residues. V shed 0 bases and J shed 5 bases, with 10 bases lying between them. The chain recombines TRBV19 with TRBJ2-5, with D perhaps matching TRBD2 (5 bases). The sequencing sample was made of peripheral blood. The clonotype comes from a woman aged 50 to 60 with acute or convalescent COVID-19. As DNA, the CDR3 is TGTGCCAGTAGTATAGATCGGAGGAGGGAGACCCAGTACTTC. This translates into CASSIDRRRETQYF.